Following are 26 T cell receptor beta chains from one sample sequenced in a study of shared clonotypes between healthy human individuals. Sequencing was performed with immunoSEQ multiplex PCR; in TCRdb, only in-frame clones are kept and a portion is missing. The table has fewer than 3 million clones, under 95% seen once. Sequencing used naive CD4+ T cells from PBMCs. As for subset: CD45RA+ positively selected. These receptors were collected from a man younger than 35 in good health. Some clones in this sample may be carry-over from other donors' samples.

The V call is TRBV9, the J call TRBJ2-7, with a weak D call TRBD1 (6 bases). In germline, CDR1 is SGDLS, CDR2 YYNGEE. The CDR3 is 14 amino acids. Deletions cut 0 bases from V and 4 bases from J, with 11 bases between. CDR3 in DNA: TGTGCCAGCAGCGTAGGGGGACATATTTACGAGCAGTACTTC. Its protein is CASSVGGHIYEQYF.

The chain employs TRBV19 and TRBJ2-5, with D tentatively TRBD1 (5 bases). V lost 3 bases and J 7 bases, leaving 12 bases between the germline ends. The CDR3 consists of 13 residues. Germline CDR1 LNHDA, CDR2 SQIVND (reference sequence). CDR3 amino acids: CASSISQGGTQYF. The CDR3 DNA sequence: TGTGCCAGTAGTATCTCGCAGGGCGGGACCCAGTACTTC.

The chain employs TRBV4-1 and TRBJ2-1; D is unresolved. Germline V lookup: CDR1 MGHRA, CDR2 YSYEKL. Trimming removed 1 base from V and 9 bases from J, with 10 bases in between. This CDR3 comprises 13 residues. The CDR3 DNA reads as TGCGCCAGCAGCCAAGGGTTTCTTGGTGAGCAGTTCTTC. It encodes CASSQGFLGEQFF.

The J gene is TRBJ1-4, the V gene TRBV9, with TRBD1 matching over 11 bases. The trim removed 4 bases at V and 7 bases at J, leaving 3 bases unmatched. The CDR3 totals 14 residues. Germline CDR1 and CDR2: SGDLS and YYNGEE. CDR3 protein: CASSRDRGTEKLFF. CDR3 nucleotide sequence: TGTGCCAGCAGCCGGGACAGGGGGACTGAAAAACTGTTTTTT. Full variable domain (missing parts from reference TRBV9 and TRBJ1-4): DSGVTQTPKHLITATGQRVTLRCSPRSGDLSVYWYQQSLDQGLQFLIQYYNGEERAKGNILERFSAQQFPDLHSELNLSSLELGDSALYFCASSRDRGTEKLFFGSGTQLSVL.

The chain carries TRBV7-9 and TRBJ2-2; 7 bases match TRBD2. CDR1 and CDR2 from the germline V gene are SEHNR and FQNEAQ (reference sequence). J lost 6 bases, V lost 3 bases, and 7 bases had no gene match. The CDR3 is 15 residues long. The CDR3, as DNA: TGTGCCAGCAGCTTTCACCGGGAGGCTGCCGGGGAGCTGTTTTTT. Protein: CASSFHREAAGELFF.

This clone came up once. J is TRBJ2-1 and V is TRBV4-1; D unresolved. Trimming removed 4 bases from V and 10 bases from J, with 11 bases in between. Per the germline V gene, CDR1 is MGHRA and CDR2 is YSYEKL. CDR3 length: 12 residues. This CDR3 is CASSRRPGEQFF. The CDR3 nucleotides are TGCGCCAGCAGCCGCAGACCTGGCGAGCAGTTCTTC.

The V call is TRBV28, the J call TRBJ2-7, with 10 bases that match TRBD1. Germline trimming cut 6 bases from V and 2 bases from J; bases unmatched to any gene: 7. Germline CDR1 is MDHEN and CDR2 is SYDVKM. This CDR3 has 15 amino acids. CDR3 in amino acids: CASSRQGTGAYEQYF. The CDR3 nucleotides read TGTGCCAGCAGCCGCCAAGGGACAGGGGCCTACGAGCAGTACTTC.

The V and J genes are TRBV29-1 and TRBJ2-1; 8 nucleotides line up with TRBD2. The CDR3 covers 15 residues. Germline V lookup: CDR1 SQVTM, CDR2 ANQGSEA. V shed 4 bases and J 1 base; nucleotides not matched to a gene: 6. In DNA form, the CDR3 reads TGCAGCGTTGGGACACGACTAGCGTCCTACAATGAGCAGTTCTTC. It yields the protein CSVGTRLASYNEQFF.

The V call is TRBV6-4, the J call TRBJ1-2; D is ambiguous. Trimming left V 0 bases short and J 3 bases short, with 11 bases between. The CDR3 contains 15 residues. Germline-derived CDR1 and CDR2 are MRHNA and SNTAGT. The CDR3, as DNA: TGTGCCAGCAGTGACTCAAGTTCGGGCCACTATGGCTACACCTTC. Translating it yields CASSDSSSGHYGYTF.

The chain combines TRBV7-6 with TRBJ2-2; the D is unclear. Germline values: CDR1 SGHVS, CDR2 FNYEAQ. The ends were cut back, 2 bases at V and 1 base at J, with 11 bases in the middle. The CDR3 consists of 16 residues. This chain's CDR3 is CASSLTLKGNTGELFF. DNA of the CDR3: TGTGCCAGCAGCTTAACTCTAAAGGGGAACACCGGGGAGCTGTTTTTT.

The sample holds one count of this clone. This chain joins TRBV28 and TRBJ2-7; 8 bases agree with TRBD1. The CDR3 extends over 17 amino acids. In germline, CDR1 is MDHEN, CDR2 SYDVKM. Trimming took 3 bases from V and 7 from J; bases not matched to a gene: 17. In DNA form, the CDR3 reads TGTGCCAGCAGTTTGACCCCCGGGACAGGACAACGGGGAGAGCAGTACTTC. The encoded protein is CASSLTPGTGQRGEQYF.

J is TRBJ2-1 and V is TRBV7-9; 8 bases are a match to TRBD2. Per the germline V gene, CDR1 is SEHNR and CDR2 is FQNEAQ (reference sequence). Trimming cost V 5 bases and J 4 bases; bases outside gene matches: 10. This CDR3 spans 16 amino acids. The CDR3 loop is CASSPIGSGSYNEQFF. DNA for the CDR3: TGTGCCAGCAGCCCAATAGGGAGCGGGAGTTACAATGAGCAGTTCTTC. Filled out from reference TRBV7-9 and TRBJ2-1, the complete variable domain reads DTGVSQNPRHKITKRGQNVTFRCDPISEHNRLYWYRQTLGQGPEFLTYFQNEAQLEKSRLLSDRFSAERPKGSFSTLEIQRTEQGDSAMYLCASSPIGSGSYNEQFFGPGTRLTVL.

As regards this clone: Distinct nucleotide sequences in the sample also encode this CDR3. The rearrangement uses TRBV5-1 and TRBJ2-5; 7 nucleotides line up with TRBD1. Germline CDR1 SGHRS, CDR2 YFSETQ. V shed 5 bases, J shed 2 bases, and the junction held 6 bases outside the gene matches. The CDR3 is 14 residues long. The CDR3 spells CASSYRQGQETQYF. In DNA, the CDR3 is TGCGCCAGCAGTTACCGACAGGGACAAGAGACCCAGTACTTC.

J is TRBJ2-5 and V is TRBV5-6, with D possibly TRBD1 on 5 matching bases. CDR1 SGHDT and CDR2 YYEEEE come from the germline V gene. The V gene lost 1 base and the J gene lost 2 bases, with 12 bases spanning the gap. The CDR3 runs 15 residues. CDR3 protein: CASSLWQGRQETQYF. CDR3 in DNA: TGTGCCAGCAGCTTGTGGCAGGGAAGGCAAGAGACCCAGTACTTC.

This chain uses TRBV19 with TRBJ2-5, with D perhaps matching TRBD2 (5 bases). Trimming stripped 5 bases from V and 6 bases from J, with 13 bases between. This CDR3 has 13 amino acids. The germline gives CDR1 LNHDA, CDR2 SQIVND (reference sequence). The CDR3 region has the DNA TGTGCCAGTAGTGAGGGTCGGGGTAAGACCCAGTACTTC. Translated: CASSEGRGKTQYF.

This sequence joins TRBV27 and TRBJ2-3; TRBD1 matches at 11 bases. V lost 1 base to trimming and J lost 1 base; unmatched junction nucleotides: 7. CDR1 and CDR2 from the germline V gene are MNHEY and SMNVEV (reference sequence). This CDR3 has 18 residues. CDR3 amino acids: CASSLWHPGQGGTDTQYF. CDR3 bases: TGTGCCAGCAGTTTATGGCATCCGGGACAGGGGGGCACAGATACGCAGTATTTT.

Concerning this clone itself: Other DNA sequences of this sample code for an identical CDR3. The chain combines TRBV5-6 with TRBJ1-5, with D perhaps matching TRBD1 (6 bases). The CDR3 runs 13 residues. Deletions cut 4 bases from V and 2 bases from J, with 7 bases between. Germline V gene lookup returns CDR1 SGHDT and CDR2 YYEEEE. The CDR3 region has the DNA TGTGCCAGCAGCCGGACAGGCAATCAGCCCCAGCATTTT. Translating gives CASSRTGNQPQHF.

CDR3 bases: TGTGCCAGCAGCCAATTGGCAAAGCAGGTTTCCACTGAAGCTTTCTTT. It specifies CASSQLAKQVSTEAFF. This rearrangement joins TRBV14 to TRBJ1-1; D is ambiguous. The CDR3 is made up of 16 amino acids. Germline V gene data show CDR1 as SGHDN and CDR2 as FVKESK. With 2 bases removed from V and 4 bases from J, the gap between germline ends came to 17 bases. Full variable domain (rest looked up from reference TRBV14 and TRBJ1-1): EAGVTQFPSHSVIEKGQTVTLRCDPISGHDNLYWYRRVMGKEIKFLLHFVKESKQDESGMPNNRFLAERTGGTYSTLKVQPAELEDSGVYFCASSQLAKQVSTEAFFGQGTRLTVV.

The chain joins TRBV9 to TRBJ1-4, with D perhaps matching TRBD1 (5 bases). The CDR3 length is 15 residues. The ends were cut back, 3 bases at V and 1 base at J, with 10 bases in the middle. The germline gives CDR1 SGDLS, CDR2 YYNGEE. Here the CDR3 DNA reads TGTGCCAGCAGCGCCGGGACGGTAACTAATGAAAAACTGTTTTTT. Its translation: CASSAGTVTNEKLFF.

This chain's CDR3 is CASRPLAGGGEQFF. CDR3 coding DNA: TGCGCCAGCAGACCACTAGCGGGAGGTGGTGAGCAGTTCTTC. The rearrangement links TRBV4-1 to TRBJ2-1; 12 bases map to TRBD2. The J segment lost 9 bases and the V segment lost 6 bases, leaving 6 bases of the junction unmatched. Germline CDR1 reads MGHRA; CDR2 reads YSYEKL. This CDR3 has 14 amino acids.

The chain joins TRBV25-1 to TRBJ2-5; tentatively, D is TRBD1 (5 bases). The tail of the sequence fits TRBJ2-7 better, so the J call may be wrong. The germline V gene has CDR1 MGHDK and CDR2 SYGVNS. The CDR3 runs to 14 residues. The CDR3: CASSEYMTDYEQYF. The CDR3 region has the DNA TGTGCCAGCAGTGAATACATGACAGACTACGAGCAGTACTTC.

The V and J genes are TRBV2 and TRBJ2-1; no definite D call. Trimming shortened V by 5 bases and J by 7 bases, and 15 bases separated the two germline ends. This CDR3 is 14 amino acids long. CDR1 is SNHLY and CDR2 is FYNNEI in the germline V gene. CDR3 amino acids: CASSRTASLNEQFF. The CDR3 nucleotides are TGTGCCAGCAGTAGGACGGCTAGTTTGAATGAGCAGTTCTTC.

This clone has just one count. The V gene is TRBV5-4, the J gene TRBJ2-7; D may be TRBD1 or TRBD2 (6 bases each). The germline V gene has CDR1 SGHNT and CDR2 YYREEE (reference sequence). Deletions cut 4 bases from V and 0 bases from J, with 14 bases between. This CDR3 has 15 residues. CDR3 region: CASSRLGGSSYEQYF. The CDR3 nucleotides read TGTGCCAGCAGCCGACTAGGGGGGAGCTCCTACGAGCAGTACTTC.

V gene TRBV4-1 combines with J gene TRBJ2-3; no clear D gene. Germline CDR1 and CDR2: MGHRA and YSYEKL. The CDR3 sequence is 16 residues long. Trimming pared 4 bases from V and 1 base from J, leaving 15 bases between. The CDR3 loop reads CASSPTGRYGTDTQYF. The CDR3 DNA reads TGCGCCAGCAGCCCAACCGGACGGTACGGCACAGATACGCAGTATTTT.

In this sample, this clone turned up once. V gene TRBV5-1 combines with J gene TRBJ2-7; possibly TRBD1 for D (5 bases). Trimming stripped 6 bases from V and 5 bases from J, with 15 bases between. This CDR3 contains 13 residues. Germline V CDR1 and CDR2: SGHRS, YFSETQ. The DNA for the CDR3 is TGCGCCAGCACAATTCGGGCAGGGCACGAGCAGTACTTC. The encoded protein is CASTIRAGHEQYF.

This chain uses TRBV6-1 with TRBJ2-7; possibly TRBD1 or TRBD2 for D (5 bases each). This CDR3 contains 13 residues. Germline V lookup: CDR1 MNHNS, CDR2 SASEGT. V was trimmed by 3 bases and J by 9 bases, leaving 15 bases between them. CDR3 sequence: CASSDGAGAAQYF. The CDR3 region has the DNA TGTGCCAGCAGTGACGGGGCAGGCGCAGCGCAGTACTTC.